The 12 T cell receptor beta chains in this list originate from one sample, sequenced in a study of blood T cell repertoires in COVID-19. Sequenced by immunoSEQ multiplex PCR; TCRdb stores in-frame clones only, minus some. Altogether about 200,000 clones are present, 70% to 90% being singletons, with the ten largest covering about 2.4%. The sequenced sample consisted of peripheral blood. The source is a woman between 65 and 79 years old with COVID-19, enrolled during active disease.

The rearrangement joins TRBV11-3 to TRBJ1-6, with D perhaps matching TRBD1 (6 bases). The CDR3 has 13 amino acids. Germline-derived CDR1 and CDR2 are SGHNT and YENEEA. V dropped 4 bases and J dropped 13 bases, with 14 bases sitting between them. The DNA of the CDR3 is TGTGCCAGCAGCTCTGAAGGGGGGGAGCCCCTCCACTTT. As protein: CASSSEGGEPLHF.

This clone is judged medium-sized. The V and J genes are TRBV6-2 or TRBV6-3 and TRBJ2-7; 7 nucleotides align to TRBD1. Germline-derived CDR1 and CDR2 are MNHEY and SVGEGT. This CDR3 has 16 residues. J was trimmed by 2 bases and V by 2 bases; bases with no gene match: 9. CDR3 DNA sequence: TGTGCCAGCAGTTACCAGACCGGGACAGAGACCTACGAGCAGTACTTC. Translation: CASSYQTGTETYEQYF.

In its sample, this clone was seen a few times. The rearrangement links TRBV4-2 to TRBJ1-2, with unresolved D. Per germline, CDR1 LGHNA and CDR2 YNFKEQ. V lost 0 bases and J 1 base, leaving 12 bases between the germline ends. This CDR3 is 16 amino acids long. The CDR3 DNA reads TGTGCCAGCAGCCAAGATTCTGGGCAGGATAACTATGGCTACACCTTC. Its protein is CASSQDSGQDNYGYTF.

This clone occurred once. The chain links TRBV25-1 to TRBJ1-2, with D perhaps matching TRBD1 (5 bases). The V gene lost 6 bases and the J gene lost 1 base, with 9 bases spanning the gap. CDR3 length: 13 residues. Germline V lookup: CDR1 MGHDK, CDR2 SYGVNS. The CDR3 protein is CASSRAYNYGYTF. CDR3 nucleotide sequence: TGTGCCAGCAGCAGGGCCTATAACTATGGCTACACCTTC.

The rearrangement links TRBV5-4 to TRBJ1-2, with unresolved D. CDR1 SGHNT and CDR2 YYREEE come from the germline V gene (reference sequence). V lost 4 bases, J lost 4 bases, and 14 bases lay in between. The CDR3 runs to 14 residues. Here the CDR3 reads CASSPAGYPYGYTF. CDR3 DNA: TGTGCCAGCAGCCCCGCCGGGTACCCCTATGGCTACACCTTC.

The CDR3 DNA reads as TGCGCCAGCAGCTTGGACAGACGAACCTACGAGCAGTACTTC. As protein: CASSLDRRTYEQYF. The chain couples TRBV5-1 to TRBJ2-7; D remains ambiguous. V was trimmed by 0 bases and J by 2 bases, leaving 9 bases between them. Germline values: CDR1 SGHRS, CDR2 YFSETQ. This CDR3 region has 14 residues.

The V and J genes are TRBV5-5 and TRBJ1-2; weak D call: TRBD1 (5 bases). The CDR3 loop spans 15 amino acids. The V and J ends lost 0 bases and 4 bases respectively, with 13 bases between them. Germline loops: CDR1 SGHKS, CDR2 YYEKEE (reference sequence). CDR3 sequence: CASSLGQPVAYGYTF. CDR3 bases: TGTGCCAGCAGCTTGGGACAGCCCGTCGCCTATGGCTACACCTTC.

The chain joins TRBV7-2 to TRBJ2-1; no clear D gene. Trimming removed 2 bases at V and 5 bases at J, with 4 bases between. The CDR3 is 12 amino acids. Germline CDR1 and CDR2: SGHTA and FQGNSA. The CDR3 nucleotides are TGTGCCAGCAGCTTATATAACAATGAGCAGTTCTTC. This translates into CASSLYNNEQFF.

The V gene is TRBV25-1, the J gene TRBJ1-2; a possible D gene is TRBD1 (5 bases). V lost 6 bases and J lost 8, with 22 bases in between. CDR3 length equals 15 residues. Per the germline V gene, CDR1 is MGHDK and CDR2 is SYGVNS. Here the CDR3 DNA reads TGTGCCAGCAGCCCCGTTGGGGGGGGAGTTACGGGCTACACCTTC. It codes for CASSPVGGGVTGYTF.

V usage is TRBV11-3 and J usage is TRBJ1-2, with no clear D. The germline V and J ends were trimmed by 5 bases and 2 bases, with 15 bases remaining between them. Germline V gene sequence: CDR1 SGHNT, CDR2 YENEEA. This CDR3 contains 15 residues. Written as DNA, the CDR3 is TGTGCCAGCAGCCCATCCCCGGGGAAGAACTATGGCTACACCTTC. Its protein is CASSPSPGKNYGYTF. Complete variable domain (other parts from reference TRBV11-3 and TRBJ1-2): EAGVVQSPRYKIIEKKQPVAFWCNPISGHNTLYWYLQNLGQGPELLIRYENEEAVDDSQLPKDRFSAERLKGVDSTLKIQPAELGDSAVYLCASSPSPGKNYGYTFGSGTRLTVV.

V usage is TRBV9 and J usage is TRBJ2-2, with 14 nucleotides matching TRBD2. This CDR3 region has 16 residues. Germline lookup yields CDR1 SGDLS and CDR2 YYNGEE. After removal of 3 bases from V and 3 bases from J, the junction contained 1 base not matched to a gene. CDR3 residues: CASSAGLAGDTGELFF. The CDR3 region has the DNA TGTGCCAGCAGCGCGGGACTAGCGGGAGACACCGGGGAGCTGTTTTTT.

The genes are TRBV7-8 and TRBJ1-3, with D perhaps matching TRBD1 (5 bases). Germline V gene lookup returns CDR1 SGHVS and CDR2 FQNEAQ. CDR3 length: 13 amino acids. Deletions cut 5 bases from V and 6 bases from J, with 11 bases between. CDR3 bases: TGTGCCAGCAGCCCGACAGAGAAAAACACCATATATTTT. Amino acids: CASSPTEKNTIYF.